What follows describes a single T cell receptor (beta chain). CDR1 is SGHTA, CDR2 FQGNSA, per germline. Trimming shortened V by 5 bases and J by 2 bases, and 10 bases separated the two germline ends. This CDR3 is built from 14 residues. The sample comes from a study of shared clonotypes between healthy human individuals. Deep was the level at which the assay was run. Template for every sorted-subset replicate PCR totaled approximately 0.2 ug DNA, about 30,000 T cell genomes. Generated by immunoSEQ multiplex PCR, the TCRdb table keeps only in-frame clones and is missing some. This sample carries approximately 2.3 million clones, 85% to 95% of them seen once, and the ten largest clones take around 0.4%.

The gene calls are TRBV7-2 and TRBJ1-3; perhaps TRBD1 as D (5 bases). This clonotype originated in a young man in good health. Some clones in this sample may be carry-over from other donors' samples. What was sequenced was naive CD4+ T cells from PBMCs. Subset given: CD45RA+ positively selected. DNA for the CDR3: TGTGCCAGCAGCCCCGGGGCACCTGGAAACACCATATATTTT. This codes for CASSPGAPGNTIYF. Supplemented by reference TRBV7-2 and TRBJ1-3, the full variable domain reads GAGVSQSPSNKVTEKGKDVELRCDPISGHTALYWYRQSLGQGLEFLIYFQGNSAPDKSGLPSDRFSAERTGGSVSTLTIQRTQQEDSAVYLCASSPGAPGNTIYFGEGSWLTVV.